These 30 T cell receptor beta chains were sequenced from one sample in a study of blood T cell repertoires in COVID-19 (dated by TCRdb to the early 2020s). Library preparation employed the immunoSEQ multiplex PCR assay. TCRdb retrieved this table from immuneACCESS and kept in-frame rearrangements only. Not all clones are present; in checked studies, unresolved V genes account for under half, and no reason is known for the remainder. This sample has a few hundred thousand clones in its table, and 84% of those were observed once. The leading ten clones occupy 9.5% to 10% of the sample. Source material: peripheral blood. The receptor source for this set is a man aged 45-65 years with active or convalescent COVID-19.

This clone was seen only once. This specimen includes other DNA sequences encoding the same CDR3. J is TRBJ2-1 and V is TRBV9, with a possible D match to TRBD1 (6 bases). V was shortened by 4 bases and J by 0 bases, with 11 bases between the two germline ends. Germline V gives CDR1 SGDLS, CDR2 YYNGEE. The CDR3 totals 15 residues. The CDR3 DNA sequence: TGTGCCAGCAGCCCCCAGGGGAGCTCCTACAATGAGCAGTTCTTC. It codes for CASSPQGSSYNEQFF.

This clone has a single count. This chain connects TRBV28 to TRBJ1-5, with 7 bases lining up with TRBD1. The CDR3 is 14 residues long. Germline V lookup: CDR1 MDHEN, CDR2 SYDVKM. V was clipped by 2 bases and J by 6 bases; unmatched bases: 4. The CDR3 here is CASSLTDRVQPQHF. CDR3 bases: TGTGCCAGCAGTTTAACCGACAGGGTTCAGCCCCAGCATTTT.

The chain has TRBV2 and TRBJ2-5; no definite D call. Germline lookup yields CDR1 SNHLY and CDR2 FYNNEI. This CDR3 is built from 13 residues. V dropped 5 bases and J dropped 2 bases, with 9 bases sitting between them. The CDR3 here is CASSQNVQETQYF. The CDR3 bases are TGTGCCAGCAGTCAGAATGTGCAAGAGACCCAGTACTTC.

The chain uses TRBV10-2 and TRBJ1-5, with 8 bases matching TRBD1. Germline-derived CDR1 and CDR2 are WSHSY and SAAADI. The CDR3 has 13 amino acids. The J segment lost 6 bases and the V segment lost 6 bases, leaving 4 bases of the junction unmatched. CDR3: CASRSDRVQPQHF. CDR3 in DNA: TGCGCCAGCAGATCGGACAGGGTTCAGCCCCAGCATTTT.

The V gene is TRBV6-2 or TRBV6-3, the J gene TRBJ2-2; a possible D gene is TRBD2 (5 bases). Trimming left V 4 bases short and J 0 bases short, with 6 bases between. CDR1 is MNHEY and CDR2 is SVGEGT in the germline V gene. The CDR3 covers 14 residues. The CDR3 bases are TGTGCCAGCAGTTCAGCGGCGAACACCGGGGAGCTGTTTTTT. Encoded protein: CASSSAANTGELFF.

The chain is built from TRBV5-1 and TRBJ2-5; TRBD1 matches at 7 bases. The V and J ends lost 3 bases and 4 bases, in that order; junction bases with no gene match: 15. This CDR3 contains 17 residues. The V gene's germline CDR1 is SGHRS and CDR2 YFSETQ. The CDR3 DNA reads as TGCGCCAGCAGCTCCGGGACAGACTACCTAGGGGGAGAGACCCAGTACTTC. Its protein product is CASSSGTDYLGGETQYF. Drawing the rest from reference TRBV5-1 and TRBJ2-5, the complete variable domain is KAGVTQTPRYLIKTRGQQVTLSCSPISGHRSVSWYQQTPGQGLQFLFEYFSETQRNKGNFPGRFSGRQFSNSRSEMNVSTLELGDSALYLCASSSGTDYLGGETQYFGPGTRLLVL.

The CDR3 loop reads CASSKAGTGGNEQFF. CDR3 DNA sequence: TGTGCCAGCAGCAAAGCCGGGACAGGGGGCAATGAGCAGTTCTTC. V gene TRBV21-1 combines with J gene TRBJ2-1; the table's D call TRBD1 went unverified against the DNA. TRBV21-1 is classified as a pseudogene. The length of the CDR3 is 15 residues.

The chain recombines TRBV28 with TRBJ1-5; possibly TRBD1 for D (5 bases). Germline V gene sequence: CDR1 MDHEN, CDR2 SYDVKM. The CDR3 is made up of 15 amino acids. Trimming cost V 3 bases and J 3 bases, with 12 bases left between them. CDR3 amino acids: CASSLGQLFNQPQHF. The DNA of the CDR3 is TGTGCCAGCAGTTTGGGGCAGCTCTTCAATCAGCCCCAGCATTTT.

This chain uses TRBV28 with TRBJ2-1; 7 bases are a match to TRBD2. V was pared by 7 bases and J by 4 bases, with 4 bases of the junction left unmatched. This CDR3 contains 13 residues. CDR1 MDHEN and CDR2 SYDVKM come from the germline V gene. The CDR3 loop reads CASKGREYNEQFF. The CDR3 nucleotides are TGTGCCAGCAAGGGGCGGGAGTACAATGAGCAGTTCTTC. Looking up the rest from reference TRBV28 and TRBJ2-1 gives the full variable domain: DVKVTQSSRYLVKRTGEKVFLECVQDMDHENMFWYRQDPGLGLRLIYFSYDVKMKEKGDIPEGYSVSREKKERFSLILESASTNQTSMYLCASKGREYNEQFFGPGTRLTVL.

This chain joins TRBV15 and TRBJ1-5; D uncertain. V was cut by 3 bases and J by 4 bases, with 13 bases left in between. Germline CDR1 LNHNV, CDR2 YYDKDF (reference sequence). This CDR3 comprises 15 residues. CDR3 protein: CATSSRVTPNQPQHF. The CDR3 nucleotides are TGTGCCACCAGCAGCCGGGTAACACCGAATCAGCCCCAGCATTTT.

J is TRBJ2-1 and V is TRBV5-1; D perhaps matches TRBD1 (6 bases). The CDR3 covers 15 residues. CDR1 and CDR2 from the germline V gene are SGHRS and YFSETQ. V shed 3 bases and J shed 2 bases, with 12 bases lying between them. CDR3 loop: CASSYGQPTYNEQFF. The CDR3 DNA is TGCGCCAGCAGCTATGGACAGCCGACCTACAATGAGCAGTTCTTC.

This clone was seen a few times. V is TRBV21-1 and J is TRBJ2-7; no DNA check was done on the table's D call, TRBD2. TRBV21-1 is an annotated pseudogene. The CDR3 is 18 residues long. For the CDR3, the DNA is TGTGCCAGCAGTCCCAGGGGACCTAGCGGGAGAATTTCCTACGAGCAGTACTTC. This codes for CASSPRGPSGRISYEQYF.

This chain links TRBV7-9 with TRBJ1-2; tentatively, D is TRBD1 (6 bases). The CDR3 length is 15 residues. The germline CDR1 and CDR2 sequences are SEHNR and FQNEAQ (reference sequence). Trimming removed 5 bases from V and 6 bases from J, with 19 bases in between. Here the CDR3 reads CASSRIPDPGDGYTF. The CDR3 DNA reads TGTGCCAGCAGCCGGATACCGGACCCAGGGGATGGCTACACCTTC.

V usage is TRBV20-1 and J usage is TRBJ2-1, with 7 positions matching TRBD2. CDR1 and CDR2 (germline): DFQATT, SNEGSKA (reference sequence). V lost 3 bases and J lost 1; bases outside the gene matches: 9. The CDR3 has 16 residues. CDR3 protein: CSASVTGTTSYNEQFF. The CDR3 nucleotides are TGCAGTGCTAGTGTTACCGGGACTACTTCCTACAATGAGCAGTTCTTC.

The chain combines TRBV13 with TRBJ2-2; D is perhaps TRBD2 (6 bases). Germline-derived CDR1 and CDR2 are PRHDT and FYEKMQ (reference sequence). With 6 bases removed from V and 7 bases from J, the gap between germline ends came to 15 bases. CDR3 size: 14 residues. CDR3: CASSWRTKGGELFF. CDR3 nucleotides: TGTGCCAGCAGTTGGAGGACTAAAGGCGGGGAGCTGTTTTTT.

The chain uses TRBV28 and TRBJ1-2, with unresolved D. Looked up from germline, CDR1 is MDHEN and CDR2 is SYDVKM. CDR3 length: 18 residues. Trimming stripped 3 bases from V and 1 base from J, with 21 bases between. This CDR3 is CASSFTKKDGGFNYGYTF. CDR3 DNA sequence: TGTGCCAGCAGTTTCACCAAGAAGGACGGAGGGTTTAACTATGGCTACACCTTC.

The chain couples TRBV5-4 to TRBJ2-1, with D perhaps matching TRBD1 (5 bases). The CDR3 contains 14 residues. Per the germline V gene, CDR1 is SGHNT and CDR2 is YYREEE (reference sequence). V was cut by 3 bases and J by 5 bases, with 12 bases left in between. This CDR3 reads CASSSLQENNEQFF. DNA for the CDR3: TGTGCCAGCAGCTCCTTACAGGAGAACAATGAGCAGTTCTTC.

The gene calls are TRBV29-1 and TRBJ2-1; weak D call: TRBD2 (6 bases). V was shortened by 3 bases and J by 3 bases, with 12 bases between the two germline ends. Germline loops: CDR1 SQVTM, CDR2 ANQGSEA. The length of the CDR3 is 14 residues. This CDR3 is CSVEPQGGYNEQFF. The CDR3 DNA is TGCAGCGTTGAGCCCCAGGGAGGCTACAATGAGCAGTTCTTC.

This clone was recorded a few times. The rearrangement joins TRBV5-1 to TRBJ2-2; the D gene is possibly TRBD2 (5 bases). Per germline, CDR1 SGHRS and CDR2 YFSETQ. Trimming removed 4 bases from V and 4 bases from J, with 20 bases in between. The CDR3 length is 17 residues. In DNA, the CDR3 is TGCGCCAGCAGCCAGTCAACGTTTGAGGGCGGCACCGGGGAGCTGTTTTTT. Amino acid sequence: CASSQSTFEGGTGELFF. Full variable domain (rest looked up from reference TRBV5-1 and TRBJ2-2): KAGVTQTPRYLIKTRGQQVTLSCSPISGHRSVSWYQQTPGQGLQFLFEYFSETQRNKGNFPGRFSGRQFSNSRSEMNVSTLELGDSALYLCASSQSTFEGGTGELFFGEGSRLTVL.

The chain employs TRBV7-9 and TRBJ2-7, with D hard to call. This CDR3 spans 14 amino acids. V shed 3 bases and J shed 3 bases, with 12 bases lying between them. CDR1 is SEHNR and CDR2 is FQNEAQ in the germline V gene (reference sequence). CDR3 sequence reads: CASSLGSQNYEQYF. CDR3 DNA sequence: TGTGCCAGCAGCTTGGGCAGCCAAAACTACGAGCAGTACTTC.

J is TRBJ2-5 and V is TRBV28; 12 bases line up with TRBD2. The V gene's germline CDR1 is MDHEN and CDR2 SYDVKM. The CDR3 is 14 amino acids. After removal of 7 bases from V and 5 bases from J, the junction contained 5 bases not matched to a gene. CDR3: CASIPSGRGETQYF. The CDR3 DNA sequence: TGTGCCAGCATTCCTAGCGGGAGGGGGGAGACCCAGTACTTC.

The rearrangement joins TRBV7-2 to TRBJ2-5; a possible D gene is TRBD2 (5 bases). Germline-derived CDR1 and CDR2 are SGHTA and FQGNSA. Trimming cost V 3 bases and J 1 base, with 9 bases left between them. CDR3 length: 14 amino acids. CDR3 amino acids: CASSFQRGQETQYF. Written as DNA, the CDR3 is TGTGCCAGCAGCTTCCAACGGGGCCAAGAGACCCAGTACTTC.

The chain uses TRBV7-9 and TRBJ1-2; maybe TRBD1 (5 bases). Germline CDR1 is SEHNR and CDR2 is FQNEAQ (reference sequence). Trimming shortened V by 3 bases and J by 4 bases, and 15 bases separated the two germline ends. The CDR3 length is 15 residues. The CDR3 DNA reads TGTGCCAGCAGCTTTTCCGAGACAGCCCTCTATGGCTACACCTTC. Translation: CASSFSETALYGYTF.

As to this clone: Other DNA sequences in this specimen translate into the identical CDR3. This chain links TRBV5-1 with TRBJ2-1; TRBD2 agrees at 13 bases. The ends lost 3 bases at V and 4 bases at J; junction bases unmatched: 4. Germline CDR1 reads SGHRS; CDR2 reads YFSETQ. The CDR3 sequence is 16 residues long. In DNA, the CDR3 is TGCGCCAGCAGCTGGGGACTAGCGGGATCATACAATGAGCAGTTCTTC. This sequence encodes CASSWGLAGSYNEQFF.

This sequence joins TRBV25-1 and TRBJ2-3, with 7 bases aligning to TRBD2. This CDR3 spans 16 amino acids. V shed 2 bases and J 2 bases; nucleotides not matched to a gene: 7. CDR1 and CDR2 (germline): MGHDK, SYGVNS. The CDR3 sequence: CASSEGGRGVTDTQYF. The CDR3 DNA follows: TGTGCCAGCAGTGAAGGGGGTCGGGGGGTCACAGATACGCAGTATTTT.

This clone was seen just once. V is TRBV5-4 and J is TRBJ2-1; no clear D. CDR3 length: 14 amino acids. Germline-derived CDR1 and CDR2 are SGHNT and YYREEE (reference sequence). The V and J ends lost 2 bases and 1 base respectively, with 7 bases between them. The CDR3: CASSLRSSYNEQFF. The CDR3 coding sequence is TGTGCCAGCAGCTTAAGGAGTTCCTACAATGAGCAGTTCTTC.

The V call is TRBV5-1, the J call TRBJ1-4; 8 positions agree with TRBD1. The CDR3 totals 14 residues. The trim removed 4 bases at V and 3 bases at J, leaving 2 bases unmatched. Germline V CDR1 and CDR2: SGHRS, YFSETQ. The CDR3 region is CASSGTGPNEKLFF. The CDR3 DNA is TGCGCCAGCAGCGGGACAGGCCCTAATGAAAAACTGTTTTTT.

This chain uses TRBV24-1 with TRBJ2-1; D is possibly TRBD1 (5 bases). Germline CDR1 and CDR2: KGHDR and SFDVKD. V shed 0 bases and J shed 8 bases, with 16 bases lying between them. This CDR3 contains 16 residues. DNA for the CDR3: TGTGCCACCAGTGATTTGGAGCAGGGCAATGGTTATGAGCAGTTCTTC. Residues: CATSDLEQGNGYEQFF.

The table lists this clone with a count of one. This chain joins TRBV7-8 and TRBJ2-1, with 9 bases aligning to TRBD1. The CDR3 is 13 residues long. Germline V gives CDR1 SGHVS, CDR2 FQNEAQ. V was pared by 7 bases and J by 4 bases, with 2 bases of the junction left unmatched. CDR3 amino acids: CASMTGGYNEQFF. The CDR3 DNA follows: TGTGCCAGCATGACAGGGGGATACAATGAGCAGTTCTTC. The entire variable domain, with the rest obtained from reference TRBV7-8 and TRBJ2-1, is as follows: GAGVSQSPRYKVAKRGQDVALRCDPISGHVSLFWYQQALGQGPEFLTYFQNEAQLDKSGLPSDRFFAERPEGSVSTLKIQRTQQEDSAVYLCASMTGGYNEQFFGPGTRLTVL.

V is TRBV4-3 and J is TRBJ1-4; tentative D call: TRBD1 (6 bases). V was shortened by 3 bases and J by 11 bases, with 13 bases between the two germline ends. There are 13 residues in the CDR3. Germline CDR1 and CDR2: LGHNA and YSLEER. The CDR3 here is CASSHQGYGKLFF. The CDR3 DNA sequence: TGCGCCAGCAGCCATCAGGGGTACGGCAAACTGTTTTTT.